This paragraph reports one TCR beta chain. Its cognate antigen is unknown. The study profiled TCR beta VDJ and CDR3 using genomic DNA as template. TCRdb analysed the reads with MiXCR anew, one entry per CDR3 protein. This table has 200,000 or so distinct CDR3 sequences, roughly half appearing once. The sample belongs to a study of CD8+CD57+ T cells in acquired aplastic anemia. Study background: The DNA of sorted CD4+ and CD8+ cells averaged 3.2 ug.

Notes on the study in general: Patients and controls had CD8+ Simpson's diversity values that were not significantly distinct. Patients and controls had in common twenty-nine CD8+ CDR3 sequences.

Germline V gene lookup returns CDR1 MNHNS and CDR2 SASEGT. CDR3 length: 16 residues. Trimming removed 11 bases at V and 0 bases at J, with 22 bases between. Previously, flow cytometry had revealed CD8+CD57+ cell expansion in the patients chosen for sequencing. Every patient had severe acquired aplastic anemia. The receptor's source is a human donor with aplastic anemia. Sequenced input: sorted CD4+, CD8+, or CD8+CD57+ T cells (not recorded which) from PBMCs. The chain carries TRBV6-1 and TRBJ1-2, with D possibly matching TRBD1 (6 bases). CDR3 in amino acids: CAGTLRWGPTNYGYTF. Here the CDR3 DNA reads TGTGCCGGCACCCTTAGGTGGGGGCCTACTAACTATGGCTACACCTTC.